These T cell receptor beta chains were read from a single sample in a study of blood T cell repertoires in COVID-19. Produced via immunoSEQ multiplex PCR; TCRdb's table is partial and in-frame only. The top ten clones hold over 4% of a sample with about 260,000 clones, about nine tenths of them seen once. Source material: peripheral blood. The receptors originated from a man aged 55 to 70 who had recovered from COVID-19. The CDR3 runs from the conserved cysteine through the conserved F or W. The D gene is left open where the match is weak. Rows give clone size only sometimes, using once, few, many, or a class for an expanded clone.

>TRBD1|TRBV7-6|TRBJ2-2|NA
CASSARTGSFGELFF
TGTGCCAGCAGCGCGAGGACAGGGTCGTTCGGGGAGCTGTTTTTT
>TRBD2|TRBV4-2|TRBJ2-1|NA
CASSRKPLAGTYNEQFF
TGTGCCAGCAGCCGGAAGCCGCTAGCGGGGACTTACAATGAGCAGTTCTTC
>NA|TRBV9|TRBJ1-1|once
CASSVDRGGRGTEAFF
TGTGCCAGCAGCGTAGATAGGGGGGGCAGAGGCACTGAAGCTTTCTTT
>TRBD1|TRBV7-2|TRBJ2-5|NA
CASSWTGGERETQYF
TGTGCCAGCAGCTGGACAGGGGGCGAAAGGGAGACCCAGTACTTC
>NA|TRBV30|TRBJ2-7|once
CAWRDSPYEQYF
TGTGCCTGGAGGGACAGCCCCTACGAGCAGTACTTC
>TRBD2|TRBV9|TRBJ2-1|NA
CASSSRGDEQFF
TGTGCCAGCAGCAGTCGGGGGGATGAGCAGTTCTTC
>NA|TRBV19|TRBJ1-5|NA
CASSRAVDNQPQHF
TGTGCCAGTAGTAGGGCAGTCGACAATCAGCCCCAGCATTTT
>TRBD1|TRBV6-2/TRBV6-3|TRBJ1-2|NA
CASSRTWTGNYGYTF
TGTGCCAGCAGCCGCACCTGGACAGGGAACTATGGCTACACCTTC
>NA|TRBV6-2/TRBV6-3|TRBJ2-7|NA
CASSYSPGAVDF
TGTGCCAGCAGTTACTCGCCTGGAGCAGTGGACTTC
>TRBD1|TRBV6-5|TRBJ1-6|NA
CASSPTGVSNSPLHF
TGTGCCAGCAGCCCGACAGGGGTATCGAATTCACCCCTCCACTTT
>NA|TRBV7-2|TRBJ1-6|NA
CASSLAPGQGSPLHF
TGTGCCAGCAGCTTAGCTCCAGGTCAGGGTTCACCCCTCCACTTT
>TRBD1|TRBV7-2|TRBJ1-2|once
CASSLLTGGLGYTF
TGTGCCAGCAGCTTACTAACAGGGGGCCTTGGCTACACCTTC
>TRBD1|TRBV6-5|TRBJ2-7|NA
CASRPDRGQNYEQYF
TGTGCCAGCAGACCTGACAGGGGGCAGAACTACGAGCAGTACTTC
>NA|TRBV9|TRBJ2-2|few
CASSPVGATGELFF
TGTGCCAGCAGCCCCGTGGGGGCCACCGGGGAGCTGTTTTTT
>NA|TRBV6-5|TRBJ1-1|NA
CASGVGRGNTEAFF
TGTGCCAGTGGGGTGGGGCGCGGAAACACTGAAGCTTTCTTT
>NA|TRBV12-3/TRBV12-4|TRBJ2-7|NA
CASTDQGYEQYF
TGTGCCAGCACCGACCAGGGGTACGAGCAGTACTTC
>TRBD1|TRBV3-1/TRBV3-2|TRBJ1-6|NA
CASSHLGQGADSPLHF
TGTGCCAGCAGCCACCTCGGACAGGGGGCGGATTCACCCCTCCACTTT
>TRBD1|TRBV29-1|TRBJ1-5|NA
CSVGEGQGRNQPQHF
TGCAGCGTTGGGGAGGGACAGGGGCGCAATCAGCCCCAGCATTTT
>TRBD1|TRBV7-3|TRBJ2-7|once
CASSNRGGHEQYF
TGTGCCAGCAGCAACAGGGGTGGGCACGAGCAGTACTTC
>NA|TRBV7-3|TRBJ2-6|NA
CASSLHSGAGANVLTF
TGTGCCAGCAGCTTACACTCGGGGGCTGGGGCCAACGTCCTGACTTTC
>TRBD1|TRBV5-1|TRBJ2-1|NA
CASSNQPQGANEQFF
TGCGCCAGCAGTAACCAGCCCCAGGGGGCAAATGAGCAGTTCTTC
>NA|TRBV2|TRBJ1-6|few
CASSEALGALSPLHF
TGTGCCAGCAGTGAAGCGCTTGGGGCACTTTCACCCCTCCACTTT
>TRBD1|TRBV19|TRBJ1-5|NA
CASSHFITGGRSNQPQHF
TGTGCCAGTAGTCACTTCATCACAGGGGGCAGGAGCAATCAGCCCCAGCATTTT
>NA|TRBV6-4|TRBJ1-6|NA
CASSSGTYLSPLHF
TGTGCCAGCAGTTCCGGGACATACCTTTCACCCCTCCACTTT
>TRBD1|TRBV7-8|TRBJ2-7|NA
CASSFRDSGYEQYF
TGTGCCAGCAGCTTCCGGGACAGCGGTTACGAGCAGTACTTC
>NA|TRBV10-3|TRBJ1-4|NA
CAISTDTATNEKLFF
TGTGCCATCAGCACCGACACAGCAACTAATGAAAAACTGTTTTTT
>TRBD2|TRBV2|TRBJ2-3|NA
CASRGTSGGSDTQYF
TGTGCCAGCCGGGGGACTAGCGGGGGGTCAGATACGCAGTATTTT
>NA|TRBV5-1|TRBJ1-2|NA
CASSPGTPNYGYTF
TGCGCCAGCAGCCCCGGGACTCCTAACTATGGCTACACCTTC
>NA|TRBV12-3/TRBV12-4|TRBJ1-5|NA
CATARGNQPQHF
TGTGCCACGGCGAGGGGGAATCAGCCCCAGCATTTT
>NA|TRBV30|TRBJ1-2|NA
CASITGYGYTF
TGTGCCTCCATTACAGGCTATGGCTACACCTTC
>TRBD1|TRBV2|TRBJ1-5|NA
CASSGQGRNQPQHF
TGTGCCAGCAGCGGACAGGGGAGGAATCAGCCCCAGCATTTT
>NA|TRBV29-1|TRBJ2-1|NA
CSVEAVNSYNEQFF
TGCAGCGTTGAAGCAGTGAACTCCTACAATGAGCAGTTCTTC
>NA|TRBV18|TRBJ1-4|once
CASSPGAANEKLFF
TGTGCCAGCTCACCAGGGGCGGCTAATGAAAAACTGTTTTTT
>NA|TRBV6-1|TRBJ2-1|NA
CASSEAGGYNEQFF
TGTGCCAGCAGTGAAGCTGGGGGGTACAATGAGCAGTTCTTC
>TRBD1|TRBV18|TRBJ1-5|NA
CASSPTGDQPQHF
TGTGCCAGCTCACCGACAGGGGATCAGCCCCAGCATTTT
>TRBD2|TRBV14|TRBJ2-3|NA
CASSQDSVGLAGTHSTDTQYF
TGTGCCAGCAGCCAAGATTCTGTCGGTCTAGCGGGGACCCACAGCACAGATACGCAGTATTTT
>NA|TRBV15|TRBJ1-4|NA
CATSSDLRLQDEKLFF
TGTGCCACCAGCAGCGATCTAAGGCTCCAGGATGAAAAACTGTTTTTT
>TRBD2|TRBV3-1/TRBV3-2|TRBJ2-5|NA
CASSQEELAGAGTQYF
TGTGCCAGCAGCCAAGAGGAACTAGCGGGGGCCGGGACCCAGTACTTC
>NA|TRBV21-1|TRBJ1-1|NA
CASSKVRNTEAFF
TGTGCCAGCAGCAAAGTGAGGAACACTGAAGCTTTCTTT
>NA|TRBV4-1|TRBJ2-5|NA
CASSHYRDEETQYF
TGCGCCAGCAGCCATTACAGGGACGAAGAGACCCAGTACTTC
>NA|TRBV12-5|TRBJ1-6|once
CASGLPSYNSPLHF
TGTGCTAGTGGTTTGCCATCCTATAATTCACCCCTCCACTTT